This TCR beta chain derives from a study of T cells in localized non-small cell lung cancer. Study results and caveats: Uninvolved adjacent lung had higher T cell clonality than tumor and all other tissues. As only one tumor region underwent sequencing, heterogeneity remains possible. Patients showing higher blood T cell density tended to see longer overall survival. Within adjacent lung there appeared a median roughly 60 of the top 100 tumor clones.

This clone was counted once. Its specificity is unknown. Repertoires were generated with immunoSEQ multiplex PCR, while TCRdb's copy carries only in-frame clones and drops some. Here the sample spans about 70,000 clones, roughly nine tenths being singletons. The sequenced sample was peripheral blood, obtained before any cancer treatment. This receptor was identified in a male donor at least 60 years old with stage III squamous cell lung carcinoma.

Here the CDR3 reads CASRRGGQGGYTF. The CDR3 DNA reads as TGTGCCAGCAGGCGCGGGGGGCAGGGTGGCTACACCTTC. The chain has TRBV6-5 and TRBJ1-2; D might be TRBD1 (6 bases). Trimming cost V 6 bases and J 7 bases, with 15 bases left between them. Looked up from germline, CDR1 is MNHEY and CDR2 is SVGAGI. The CDR3 runs 13 residues.